The 11 T cell receptor beta chains below come from one sample, sequenced in a study of shared clonotypes between healthy human individuals. Repertoires were generated with immunoSEQ multiplex PCR, while TCRdb's copy carries only in-frame clones and drops some. There are 2.3 million or so clones in the sample; over 85% occur only once, and 0.39% lies in the top ten. The material sequenced was naive CD4+ T cells from PBMCs. The subset here: CD45RA+ positively selected. These receptors were collected from a man aged 18 to 30 in good health. Some clones in this sample may be carry-over from other donors' samples.

The rearrangement links TRBV7-3 to TRBJ2-7, with 10 bases aligning to TRBD2. The germline gives CDR1 SGHTA, CDR2 FQGTGA. The V gene end was trimmed by 2 bases and the J gene end by 6 bases; junction bases not matched to a gene: 7. This CDR3 contains 15 residues. The CDR3 region is CASSLGLAAWGEQYF. The CDR3 DNA reads as TGTGCCAGCAGCTTAGGACTAGCGGCATGGGGCGAGCAGTACTTC.

This rearrangement joins TRBV13 to TRBJ2-7; D is uncertain. There are 15 residues in the CDR3. V lost 3 bases, J lost 1 base, and 13 bases lay in between. Per the germline V gene, CDR1 is PRHDT and CDR2 is FYEKMQ (reference sequence). The CDR3 nucleotides are TGTGCCAGCAGCTTCGGGCGCTCTTGGTCCTACGAGCAGTACTTC. It encodes CASSFGRSWSYEQYF. Supplemented by reference TRBV13 and TRBJ2-7, the full variable domain reads AAGVIQSPRHLIKEKRETATLKCYPIPRHDTVYWYQQGPGQDPQFLISFYEKMQSDKGSIPDRFSAQQFSDYHSELNMSSLELGDSALYFCASSFGRSWSYEQYFGPGTRLTVT.

To note about this clone: An end of the junction does not agree with germline; a read error may underlie this. The chain combines TRBV5-1 with TRBJ2-7; 15 bases are shared with TRBD2. Germline CDR1 SGHRS, CDR2 YFSETQ. CDR3 length equals 14 residues. CDR3 DNA: TGTGCCAGCACCGGGACTAGCGGGAGGTTTGAGCAGTACTTC. Its translation: CASTGTSGRFEQYF.

The chain links TRBV5-1 to TRBJ2-1, with D tentatively TRBD1 or TRBD2 (5 bases each). The ends were cut back, 2 bases at V and 5 bases at J, with 14 bases in the middle. The CDR3 consists of 15 residues. Germline V gene sequence: CDR1 SGHRS, CDR2 YFSETQ. This CDR3 is CASSFRDLANNEQFF. The CDR3 DNA is TGCGCCAGCAGCTTCAGGGACCTGGCAAACAATGAGCAGTTCTTC.

This chain uses TRBV11-2 with TRBJ2-7, with 8 bases identical to TRBD2. The germline V gene encodes CDR1 SGHAT and CDR2 FQNNGV. V lost 4 bases and J lost 3; bases outside the gene matches: 14. The CDR3 covers 17 residues. The CDR3 bases are TGTGCCAGCAGCTCTATTGTGGGGACTAGGGGTTACTACGAGCAGTACTTC. Translating it yields CASSSIVGTRGYYEQYF. Based on the CDR3 plus reference TRBV11-2 and TRBJ2-7, the full variable domain is EAGVAQSPRYKIIEKRQSVAFWCNPISGHATLYWYQQILGQGPKLLIQFQNNGVVDDSQLPKDRFSAERLKGVDSTLKIQPAKLEDSAVYLCASSSIVGTRGYYEQYFGPGTRLTVT.

The gene calls are TRBV7-9 and TRBJ1-5; D unclear. Trimming took 5 bases from V and 4 from J, leaving 15 bases between them. Germline loops: CDR1 SEHNR, CDR2 FQNEAQ (reference sequence). The CDR3 runs 15 residues. CDR3 amino acids: CASSPLGDRNQPQHF. The CDR3 region has the DNA TGTGCCAGCAGCCCCCTAGGCGATAGGAATCAGCCCCAGCATTTT.

This clone was seen just once. The V call is TRBV9, the J call TRBJ1-2; possible D gene TRBD1, 5 bases. V dropped 2 bases and J dropped 4 bases, with 12 bases sitting between them. The length of the CDR3 is 14 residues. Per the germline V gene, CDR1 is SGDLS and CDR2 is YYNGEE. The CDR3 bases are TGTGCCAGCAGCGTCGGGACGGGGAGCTATGGCTACACCTTC. This codes for CASSVGTGSYGYTF.

The chain couples TRBV5-6 to TRBJ2-7; the match to TRBD2 covers 9 bases. This CDR3 is 16 amino acids long. Trimming at V came to 0 bases and at J to 2 bases, leaving 6 bases not matched to a gene. In germline, CDR1 is SGHDT, CDR2 YYEEEE. In DNA form, the CDR3 reads TGTGCCAGCAGCTTGGCCGGGGCGGGAGGGCCCTACGAGCAGTACTTC. Amino acids: CASSLAGAGGPYEQYF.

The rearrangement uses TRBV5-1 and TRBJ2-7; 9 bases align to TRBD2. With V trimmed by 4 bases and J by 0 bases, 5 bases remained unmatched. Germline assignment: CDR1 SGHRS and CDR2 YFSETQ. This CDR3 comprises 15 residues. The CDR3, as DNA: TGCGCCAGCAGCATGAGTAGCGGGAGCTCCTACGAGCAGTACTTC. Encoded protein: CASSMSSGSSYEQYF.

The V and J genes are TRBV10-3 and TRBJ1-3, with TRBD1 as a possible D gene (5 bases). V lost 2 bases to trimming and J lost 2 bases, with 13 bases between them. This CDR3 has 16 residues. Germline-derived CDR1 and CDR2 are ENHRY and SYGVKD. The CDR3 reads CAISEIPGHPGNTIYF. The CDR3 nucleotides are TGTGCCATCAGTGAGATCCCCGGACACCCTGGAAACACCATATATTTT.

This clone was counted a few times. The chain uses TRBV28 and TRBJ1-5, with D hard to call. The V end was cut by 6 bases, the J end by 6 bases, with 15 bases between. CDR3 length: 14 residues. CDR1 MDHEN and CDR2 SYDVKM come from the germline V gene. The CDR3 reads CASRPERGSQPQHF. In DNA, the CDR3 is TGTGCCAGCAGACCCGAGCGGGGATCTCAGCCCCAGCATTTT. Together with reference TRBV28 and TRBJ1-5, the CDR3 gives the full variable domain: DVKVTQSSRYLVKRTGEKVFLECVQDMDHENMFWYRQDPGLGLRLIYFSYDVKMKEKGDIPEGYSVSREKKERFSLILESASTNQTSMYLCASRPERGSQPQHFGDGTRLSIL.